Described below is a single TCR beta chain sequence and its context. The antigen is not known. Method: immunoSEQ multiplex PCR; TCRdb's copy keeps in-frame clones and lacks some. Of 15,000 or so clones listed, around 70% were seen once; the top ten hold about 5.5%. Patients who provided the archived tumor blocks had not received neoadjuvant therapy before surgery. The data were taken from a study of CXCR4 blockade with PD-1 therapy in pancreatic cancer. Whole-study results and caveats: Frequent tumor clones were encoded by many distinct rearrangements, suggesting shared antigens. Only TCRbeta chains were sequenced here.

Sequenced: tumor tissue. The TCR comes from a human donor with pancreatic ductal adenocarcinoma.

The CDR3 DNA reads as TGTGCCAGCAGCCGACCGGACAGGCCTACCTACGAGCAGTACTTC. As protein: CASSRPDRPTYEQYF. The gene calls are TRBV14 and TRBJ2-7, with 7 bases identical to TRBD1. Germline CDR1 SGHDN, CDR2 FVKESK. After removal of 4 bases from V and 2 bases from J, the junction contained 8 bases not matched to a gene. The CDR3 sequence is 15 residues long.